The source of this T cell receptor (beta chain) is a study of T cells in Graves' hyperthyroidism and ophthalmopathy. Overall study findings and caveats: Ophthalmopathy was model-predicted a median around seven months pre-onset.

It was RNA transcripts that yielded the amplified TCR beta CDR3 regions. TCR CDR3 regions were first amplified by RT-PCR with HTBI primers. MiXCR, applied by TCRdb to the multiplex PCR reads, yields one record per CDR3 protein. Of 300,000 to 350,000 distinct CDR3 sequences listed, roughly 21% are singletons. Stable Graves' hyperthyroidism denoted no ophthalmopathy progression over 18 months. Aged 18 to 65, the patients had hyperthyroidism that was newly diagnosed and had lasted under 2 months. The CDR3 runs to 13 residues. V was pared by 8 bases and J by 4 bases, with 5 bases of the junction left unmatched. CDR1 is MDHEN and CDR2 is SYDVKM in the germline V gene. A few counts support this clonotype. Its cognate antigen is unknown. One base away lies a much larger clone, so this may be a sequencing read error.

The rearrangement uses TRBV28 and TRBJ1-1; the match to TRBD1 covers 9 bases. The sequence derives from a woman in her forties or fifties with Graves' hyperthyroidism. Sample: blood. The CDR3 loop reads CASRATGGTEAFF. The CDR3 region has the DNA TGTGCCAGCCGCGCGACAGGGGGCACTGAAGCTTTCTTT.